The 11 T cell receptor beta chains in this list originate from one sample, sequenced in a study of cytomegalovirus exposure and HLA in healthy donors. The method was immunoSEQ multiplex PCR; TCRdb's version includes in-frame clones alone and lacks a portion of them. The table lists 110,000 to 150,000 clones, over 80% of them singletons. Sequenced material: PBMCs. The source is a woman aged 30 to 39 in good health and CMV-seropositive.

The chain carries TRBV19 and TRBJ2-7; TRBD2 matches at 8 bases. The CDR3 has 15 amino acids. Germline values: CDR1 LNHDA, CDR2 SQIVND (reference sequence). Trimming at V came to 3 bases and at J to 7 bases, leaving 11 bases not matched to a gene. For the CDR3, the DNA is TGTGCCAGTAGTATCTCCAGCGGGAGTATTAATGAGCAGTACTTC. Its protein is CASSISSGSINEQYF.

This rearrangement joins TRBV7-9 to TRBJ1-4; a possible D gene is TRBD1 (6 bases). CDR1 is SEHNR and CDR2 is FQNEAQ in the germline V gene (reference sequence). The CDR3 sequence is 15 residues long. Trimming took 6 bases from V and 8 from J, leaving 19 bases between them. The CDR3 sequence is CASSPQGGGGEKLFF. In DNA form, the CDR3 reads TGTGCCAGCAGTCCCCAAGGGGGGGGTGGCGAAAAACTGTTTTTT.

A single count supports this clone. The chain links TRBV29-1 to TRBJ2-7; 11 bases line up with TRBD2. V was clipped by 5 bases and J by 4 bases; unmatched bases: 4. Per the germline V gene, CDR1 is SQVTM and CDR2 is ANQGSEA. This CDR3 contains 13 residues. The CDR3 coding sequence is TGCAGCGTTACTAGCGGGAGATTGTACGAGCAGTACTTC. It is translated as CSVTSGRLYEQYF.

In its sample, this clone was seen once. The chain links TRBV6-6 to TRBJ2-2; TRBD2 might be the D (6 bases). There are 16 residues in the CDR3. The V and J ends lost 7 bases and 4 bases respectively, with 19 bases between them. Germline CDR1 is MNHNY and CDR2 is SVGAGI (reference sequence). CDR3 nucleotides: TGTGCCAGCATAAGAAATGGGCGGGAAAGCACCGGGGAGCTGTTTTTT. Translation gives CASIRNGRESTGELFF.

V gene TRBV5-1 combines with J gene TRBJ2-3; 9 bases agree with TRBD2. Trimming removed 2 bases from V and 3 bases from J; junction bases left unmatched: 7. The CDR3 length is 16 residues. Germline V gene sequence: CDR1 SGHRS, CDR2 YFSETQ. The CDR3 bases are TGCGCCAGCAGCTTAGGGCTAGCGGGACCAACAGATACGCAGTATTTT. Translation: CASSLGLAGPTDTQYF.

The rearrangement joins TRBV6-6 to TRBJ2-5; D not resolved. CDR3 length equals 14 residues. Looked up from germline, CDR1 is MNHNY and CDR2 is SVGAGI (reference sequence). The V end lost 6 bases, the J end lost 4 bases, and 15 bases lay between the germline ends. CDR3 loop: CASRLTIQRETQYF. In DNA, the CDR3 is TGTGCCAGCAGGCTGACAATACAACGAGAGACCCAGTACTTC.

J is TRBJ2-1 and V is TRBV4-1; 10 nucleotides agree with TRBD2. The CDR3 runs 14 residues. The J segment lost 12 bases and the V segment lost 4 bases, leaving 9 bases of the junction unmatched. Germline values: CDR1 MGHRA, CDR2 YSYEKL. This CDR3 reads CASSRVRIAGGQFF. DNA of the CDR3: TGCGCCAGCAGCCGAGTCCGAATAGCGGGAGGGCAGTTCTTC.

J is TRBJ2-5 and V is TRBV6-1, with 12 positions matching TRBD1. Per germline, CDR1 MNHNS and CDR2 SASEGT. The CDR3 length is 15 residues. The ends lost 4 bases at V and 4 bases at J; junction bases unmatched: 4. This CDR3 reads CASSGWDRGRETQYF. CDR3 bases: TGTGCCAGCAGTGGTTGGGACAGGGGGCGAGAGACCCAGTACTTC.

V gene TRBV28 combines with J gene TRBJ2-7; a weak D match, TRBD2 (6 bases). Germline CDR1 MDHEN, CDR2 SYDVKM. Trimming removed 5 bases from V and 7 bases from J, with 21 bases in between. The CDR3 covers 15 residues. This CDR3 is CASSPPPREVLEQYF. As DNA, the CDR3 is TGTGCCAGCAGTCCCCCCCCGAGGGAGGTTTTAGAGCAGTACTTC.

The V call is TRBV7-2, the J call TRBJ2-1, with D maybe TRBD2 (7 bases). The CDR3 loop spans 17 amino acids. Germline loops: CDR1 SGHTA, CDR2 FQGNSA. With 2 bases removed from V and 5 bases from J, the gap between germline ends came to 19 bases. CDR3 protein: CASSLFVFGGLNNEQFF. The CDR3 DNA sequence: TGTGCCAGCAGCTTATTCGTTTTCGGGGGGCTGAACAATGAGCAGTTCTTC.

Only one count was recorded for this clone. The chain is built from TRBV7-9 and TRBJ1-1; 8 bases fit TRBD1. The CDR3 sequence is 15 residues long. V gave up 1 base and J gave up 4 bases; unmatched junction bases: 5. Germline CDR1 and CDR2: SEHNR and FQNEAQ (reference sequence). The CDR3 region has the DNA TGTGCCAGCAGCTTAGGTCAGGGGGCAGGCACTGAAGCTTTCTTT. Encoded protein: CASSLGQGAGTEAFF.